The T cell receptor (beta chain) described here comes from a study of OX40 agonist ivuxolimab in advanced cancers. Study overall: An anti-OX40 (CD134) antibody with agonistic activity, ivuxolimab, was administered to patients. Study-level points and caveats: Among expanded peripheral T cells, antigen specificity went undetermined. Clonal expansion in partial responders at 0.1-3.0 mg/kg ranked among the lowest.

Repertoires were generated with immunoSEQ multiplex PCR, while TCRdb's copy carries only in-frame clones and drops some. Among about 83,000 clones listed, about 81% were seen once. Trimming shortened V by 3 bases and J by 1 base, and 11 bases separated the two germline ends. The germline V gene has CDR1 MNHEY and CDR2 SMNVEV (reference sequence). This CDR3 contains 15 residues. On this clone: No antigen is known for it.

The V and J genes are TRBV27 and TRBJ2-3; D is undetermined. Sequences were derived from CD4+ or CD8+ T cells sorted from blood, sampled in a trial of the OX40 agonist ivuxolimab. This sequence originates from an adult with an advanced solid tumor such as melanoma, head and neck, liver or kidney cancer. This CDR3 reads CASSLNGLGTDTQYF. The CDR3 DNA reads as TGTGCCAGCAGTTTGAACGGGCTCGGCACAGATACGCAGTATTTT.